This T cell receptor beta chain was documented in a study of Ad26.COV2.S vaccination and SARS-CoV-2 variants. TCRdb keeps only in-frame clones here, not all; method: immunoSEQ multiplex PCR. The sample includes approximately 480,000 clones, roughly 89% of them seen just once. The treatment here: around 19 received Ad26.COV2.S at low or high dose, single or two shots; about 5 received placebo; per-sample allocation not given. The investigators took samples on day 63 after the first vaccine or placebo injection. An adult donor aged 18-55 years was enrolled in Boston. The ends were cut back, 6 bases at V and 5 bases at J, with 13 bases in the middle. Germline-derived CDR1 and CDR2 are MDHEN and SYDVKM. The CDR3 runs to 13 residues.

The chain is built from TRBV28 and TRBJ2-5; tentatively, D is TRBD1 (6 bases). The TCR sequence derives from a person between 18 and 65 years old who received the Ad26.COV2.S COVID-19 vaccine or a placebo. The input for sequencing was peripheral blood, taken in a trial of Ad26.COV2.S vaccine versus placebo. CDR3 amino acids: CASRKQGRETQYF. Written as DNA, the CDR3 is TGTGCCAGCAGGAAACAGGGTCGGGAGACCCAGTACTTC.